This T cell receptor beta chain was identified during a study of blood T cells in healthy people across ages (dated by TCRdb to the mid-2010s). Turning to the overall study: In model experiments, template switching captured about one uniquely barcoded TCR beta cDNA molecule for every two T cells. To avoid experimental bias, donors of different ages were randomly spread across the sequencing lanes. Donors were grouped into four age groups: young (average 16 years), middle-aged (roughly 38), aged (62) and long-lived (just over 80). Using the same blood draw, the study looked at two additional independent replicas of 1 million unique cDNA reads for two donors, one aged 18 to 30 and the other aged 80 or older. Age-related changes in TCR beta repertoire diversity were measured in the study by deep sequencing normalized with unique cDNA molecular identifiers.

General conclusions and limits of the study: Compared with the aged group, more naive CD4+ T cells, fewer expanded clones and increased TCR diversity were shown by the long-lived group, suggesting age selection. Observed TCR beta diversity correlated strongly with the percentage of naive T cells measured by flow cytometry. Total diversity estimates from one million sequenced T cells were considered lower bounds and underestimates. Because donor CMV infection status was unknown, age-related changes in expanded clonotypes were potentially confounded. Observed TCR beta diversity per million T cells fell roughly linearly with age, and a significant reduction was already apparent by age around 36. Bulk unsorted PBMC profiling prevented conclusive comparison of naive and antigen-experienced compartments.

Trimming costs V 0 bases and J 1 base, and their ends lie 9 bases apart. The germline V gene provides CDR1 SGDLS and CDR2 YYNGEE. The CDR3, cysteine through phenylalanine, is 15 amino acids long. The only DNA kept is the CDR3, 45 bases in frame from the first base. Concerning this clonotype itself: Its antigen remains undetermined. No much larger clonotype is one base removed from it; base qualities were not supplied.

Library construction relied on 5' RACE. The reads were generated on an Illumina HiSeq 2500. A second roughly 6 to 12 cycle PCR used a sample-barcoded 5' primer and a J-beta primer mix. A template-switch 5' adaptor carrying 12 random nucleotides introduced a unique molecular identifier onto each TCR beta cDNA molecule. At least 2.5 million CDR3-containing paired-end reads were obtained from each sample. First-strand cDNA synthesis was performed from all RNA using the Mint cDNA synthesis kit, with priming by a TRBC-specific oligonucleotide. Following uracil-DNA glycosylase treatment, all cDNA underwent a first 18-cycle PCR with the universal primers M1SS and BC2_uni_R. In the original analysis: Each sample was normalized by randomly selecting 1 million high-quality reads, each carrying a distinct molecular identifier. Instead of being binned into consensus sequences, reads with shared molecular identifiers were discarded. CDR3 identification, clonotype clustering and error correction used MiTCR with a Q25 quality threshold and the strictest error-elimination algorithm. Lower-bound total TCR beta diversity was estimated with a nonparametric unseen species model using Euler transformation. TCRdb itself trimmed the public reads at Q25 with fastp, ran MiXCR and retained productive beta chains. Duplicate CDR3 protein sequences are folded into a single record with the most common DNA and genes. TCRdb's processing, not the authors' own work, is the source of the V and J calls. The sample table contains approximately 900,000 distinct CDR3 sequences; only one count was recorded for 48% of them. In total, the top ten clones hold around 15% of the sample.

Systemically healthy Caucasian individuals from Russia, approximately 39 in total and aged about 6 to 100 years, were included as donors. Around 9.7 milliliters of peripheral blood were collected from each donor into EDTA-treated Vacutainer tubes. Ficoll-Paque density-gradient centrifugation was used to isolate PBMCs, with at least 7 million per sample. Total RNA, at least 6 micrograms per sample, was extracted from PBMCs with Trizol reagent. For every donor, flow cytometry on a PBMC aliquot measured the percentage of naive CD45RAhigh/CD27high T cells. Sequences were obtained from blood. The receptor chain draws on TRBV9 and TRBJ2-3, with the D segment identity uncertain. This TCR was recovered from a young man in good health. CDR3 sequence: CASSVGIGGTDTQYF. The DNA sequence is TGTGCCAGCAGCGTAGGGATCGGAGGCACAGATACGCAGTATTTT.